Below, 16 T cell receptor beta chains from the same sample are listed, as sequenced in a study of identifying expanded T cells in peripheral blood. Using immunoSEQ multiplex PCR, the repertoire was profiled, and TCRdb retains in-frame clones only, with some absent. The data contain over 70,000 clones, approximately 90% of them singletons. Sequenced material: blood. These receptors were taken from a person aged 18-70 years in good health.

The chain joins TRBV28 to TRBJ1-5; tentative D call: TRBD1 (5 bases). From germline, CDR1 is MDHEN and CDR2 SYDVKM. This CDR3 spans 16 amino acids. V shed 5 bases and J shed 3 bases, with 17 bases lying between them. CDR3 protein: CASSGETGHLNQPQHF. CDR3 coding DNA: TGTGCCAGCAGTGGGGAAACAGGCCACCTCAATCAGCCCCAGCATTTT.

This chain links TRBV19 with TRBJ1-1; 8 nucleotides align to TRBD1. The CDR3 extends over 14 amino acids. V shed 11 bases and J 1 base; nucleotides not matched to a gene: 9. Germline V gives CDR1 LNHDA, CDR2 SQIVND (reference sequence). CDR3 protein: CAAKSGQGNTEAFF. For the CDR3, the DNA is TGTGCCGCAAAAAGCGGACAGGGGAACACTGAAGCTTTCTTT.

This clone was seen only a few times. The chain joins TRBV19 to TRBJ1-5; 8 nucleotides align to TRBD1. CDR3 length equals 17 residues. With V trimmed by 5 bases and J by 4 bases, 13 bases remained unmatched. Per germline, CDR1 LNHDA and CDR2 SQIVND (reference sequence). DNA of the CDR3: TGTGCCAGTAGTCGTAGGACAGGGTTTTCTTTTAATCAGCCCCAGCATTTT. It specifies CASSRRTGFSFNQPQHF.

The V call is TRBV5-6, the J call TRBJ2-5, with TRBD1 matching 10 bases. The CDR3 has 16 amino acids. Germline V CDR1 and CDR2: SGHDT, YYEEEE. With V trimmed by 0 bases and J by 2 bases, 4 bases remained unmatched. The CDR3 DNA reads TGTGCCAGCAGCTTGGGGACAGGGGGTTATCAAGAGACCCAGTACTTC. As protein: CASSLGTGGYQETQYF.

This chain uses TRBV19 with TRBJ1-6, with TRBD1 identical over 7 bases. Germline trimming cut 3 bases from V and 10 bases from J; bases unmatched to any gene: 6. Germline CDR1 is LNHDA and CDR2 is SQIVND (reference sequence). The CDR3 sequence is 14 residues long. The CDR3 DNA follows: TGTGCCAGTAGTATGACAGGGAACGGGTCACCCCTCCACTTT. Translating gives CASSMTGNGSPLHF.

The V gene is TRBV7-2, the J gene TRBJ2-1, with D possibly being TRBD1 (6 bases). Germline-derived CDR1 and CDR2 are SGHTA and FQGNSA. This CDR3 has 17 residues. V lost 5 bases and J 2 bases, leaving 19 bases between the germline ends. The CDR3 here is CASSVRPPGQAYNEQFF. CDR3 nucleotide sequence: TGTGCCAGCAGCGTGAGACCTCCGGGACAAGCCTACAATGAGCAGTTCTTC.

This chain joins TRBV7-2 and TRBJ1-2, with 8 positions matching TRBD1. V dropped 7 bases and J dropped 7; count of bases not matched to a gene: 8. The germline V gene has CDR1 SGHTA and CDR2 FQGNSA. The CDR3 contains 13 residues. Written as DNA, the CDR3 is TGTGCCAGCACCCTGACAGGGGCGCGTGGCTACACCTTC. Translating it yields CASTLTGARGYTF.

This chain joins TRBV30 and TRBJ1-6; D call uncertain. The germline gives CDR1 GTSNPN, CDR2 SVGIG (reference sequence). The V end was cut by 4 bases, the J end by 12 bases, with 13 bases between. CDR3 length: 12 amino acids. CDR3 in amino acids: CAWNDERGPLHF. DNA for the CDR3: TGTGCCTGGAACGATGAACGTGGACCCCTCCACTTT.

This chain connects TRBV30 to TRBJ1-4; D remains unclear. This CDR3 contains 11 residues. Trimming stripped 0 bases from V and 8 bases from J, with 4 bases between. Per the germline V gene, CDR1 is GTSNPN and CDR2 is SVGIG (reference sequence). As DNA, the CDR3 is TGTGCCTGGAGTGTGGACGAAAAACTGTTTTTT. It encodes CAWSVDEKLFF. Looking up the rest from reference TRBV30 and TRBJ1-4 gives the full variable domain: SQTIHQWPATLVQPVGSPLSLECTVEGTSNPNLYWYRQAAGRGLQLLFYSVGIGQISSEVPQNLSASRPQDRQFILSSKKLLLSDSGFYLCAWSVDEKLFFGSGTQLSVL.

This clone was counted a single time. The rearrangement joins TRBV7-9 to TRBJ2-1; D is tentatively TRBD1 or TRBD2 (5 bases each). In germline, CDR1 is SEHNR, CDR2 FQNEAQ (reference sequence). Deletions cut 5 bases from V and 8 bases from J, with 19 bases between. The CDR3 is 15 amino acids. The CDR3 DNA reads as TGTGCCAGCAGCCTTTTGGGGGTTCCCCCTGATGAGCAGTTCTTC. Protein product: CASSLLGVPPDEQFF.

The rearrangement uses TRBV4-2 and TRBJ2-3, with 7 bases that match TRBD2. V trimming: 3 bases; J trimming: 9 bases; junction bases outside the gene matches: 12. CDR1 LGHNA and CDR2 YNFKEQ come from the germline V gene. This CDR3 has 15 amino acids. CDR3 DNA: TGTGCCAGCAGCCAGGAGGCCCTACTCGGGGGGACGCAGTATTTT. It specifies CASSQEALLGGTQYF.

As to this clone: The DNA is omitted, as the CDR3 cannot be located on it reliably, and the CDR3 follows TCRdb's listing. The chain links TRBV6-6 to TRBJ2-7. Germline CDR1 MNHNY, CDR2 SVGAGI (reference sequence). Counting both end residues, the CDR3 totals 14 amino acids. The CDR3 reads CASSTSERPYEQYF.

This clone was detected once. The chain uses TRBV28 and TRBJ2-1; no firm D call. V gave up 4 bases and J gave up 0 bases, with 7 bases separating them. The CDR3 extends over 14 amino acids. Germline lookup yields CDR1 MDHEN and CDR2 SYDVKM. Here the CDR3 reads CASSYVSSYNEQFF. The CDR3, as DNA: TGTGCCAGCAGTTACGTCAGCTCCTACAATGAGCAGTTCTTC.

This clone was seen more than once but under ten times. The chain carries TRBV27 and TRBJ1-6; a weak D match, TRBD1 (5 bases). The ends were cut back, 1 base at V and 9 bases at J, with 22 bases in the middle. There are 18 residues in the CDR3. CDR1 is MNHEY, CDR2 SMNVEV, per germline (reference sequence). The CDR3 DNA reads TGTGCCAGCAGTTTATTCTTCGGGTTGGGCAGGGCTGGTTCACCCCTCCACTTT. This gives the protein CASSLFFGLGRAGSPLHF.

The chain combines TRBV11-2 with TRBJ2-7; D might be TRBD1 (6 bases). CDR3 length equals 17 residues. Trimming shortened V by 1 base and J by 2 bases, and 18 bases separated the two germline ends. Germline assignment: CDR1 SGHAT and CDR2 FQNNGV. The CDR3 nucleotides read TGTGCCAGCAGCTTAGTGTCCGGGACAAACTTGCCCTACGAGCAGTACTTC. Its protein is CASSLVSGTNLPYEQYF.

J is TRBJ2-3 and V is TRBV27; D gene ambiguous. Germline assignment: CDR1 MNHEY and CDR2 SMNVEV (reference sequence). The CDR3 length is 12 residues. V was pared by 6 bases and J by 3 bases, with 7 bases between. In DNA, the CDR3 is TGTGCCAGCAGCCCTACTACAGATACGCAGTATTTT. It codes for CASSPTTDTQYF.